This T cell receptor beta chain was captured in a study of vaccination and CD4 T cells after COVID-19. At the level of the study: Post-vaccination samples were procured at a median of approximately 72 days following dose two (range 14 to 241).

The treatment: approximately 10-day PBMC culture with coronavirus spike peptide pools or control peptides (ViraFEST assay). The Oncomine TCR Beta short-read assay was applied to DNA of cultured CD4+ T cells. A single record per CDR3 protein comes from TCRdb applying MiXCR to the PCR reads. The sample shows around 15,000 distinct CDR3 sequences, about 55% of them seen only once. The length of the CDR3 is 14 residues. With V trimmed by 3 bases and J by 3 bases, 4 bases remained unmatched. CDR1 and CDR2 from the germline V gene are MNHEY and SVGEGT. There are a few counts of this clonotype. Its specificity is not known.

The genes are TRBV6-2 or TRBV6-3 and TRBJ2-5, with 7 nucleotides matching TRBD1. The sequenced sample consisted of CD4+ T cells from blood, cultured in vitro. The TCR comes from a human donor who had recovered from COVID-19. CDR3 sequence reads: CASSYLTGEETQYF. The CDR3 DNA is TGTGCCAGCAGTTATCTTACAGGGGAAGAGACCCAGTACTTC.